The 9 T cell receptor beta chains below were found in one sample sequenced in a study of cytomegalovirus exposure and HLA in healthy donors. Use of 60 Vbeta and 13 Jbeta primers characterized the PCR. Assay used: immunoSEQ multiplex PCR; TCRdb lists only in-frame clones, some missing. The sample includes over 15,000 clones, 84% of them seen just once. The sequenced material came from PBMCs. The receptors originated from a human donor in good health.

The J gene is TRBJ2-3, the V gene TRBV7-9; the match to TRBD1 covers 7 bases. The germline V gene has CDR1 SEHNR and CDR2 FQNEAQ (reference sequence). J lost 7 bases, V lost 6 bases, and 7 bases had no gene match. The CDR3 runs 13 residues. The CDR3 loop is CASSKTGSNTQYF. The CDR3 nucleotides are TGTGCCAGCAGTAAGACAGGGTCCAATACGCAGTATTTT.

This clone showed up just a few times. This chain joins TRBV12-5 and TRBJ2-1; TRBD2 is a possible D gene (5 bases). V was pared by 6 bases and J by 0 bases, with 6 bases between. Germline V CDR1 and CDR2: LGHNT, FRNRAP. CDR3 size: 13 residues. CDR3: CASGGSSYNEQFF. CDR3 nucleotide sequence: TGTGCTAGTGGAGGGAGCTCCTACAATGAGCAGTTCTTC.

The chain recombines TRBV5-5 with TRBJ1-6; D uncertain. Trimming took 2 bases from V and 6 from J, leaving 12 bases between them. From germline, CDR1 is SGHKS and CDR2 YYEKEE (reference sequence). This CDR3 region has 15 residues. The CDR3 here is CASSFRVQTNSPLHF. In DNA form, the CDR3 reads TGTGCCAGCAGCTTCCGGGTCCAAACTAATTCACCCCTCCACTTT.

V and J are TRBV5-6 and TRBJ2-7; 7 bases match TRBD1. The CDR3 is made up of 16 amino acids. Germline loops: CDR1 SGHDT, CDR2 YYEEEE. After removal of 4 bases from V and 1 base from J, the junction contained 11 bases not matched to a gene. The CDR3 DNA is TGTGCCAGCAGCCCCATATTACGACAGGGATCCTACGAGCAGTACTTC. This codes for CASSPILRQGSYEQYF.

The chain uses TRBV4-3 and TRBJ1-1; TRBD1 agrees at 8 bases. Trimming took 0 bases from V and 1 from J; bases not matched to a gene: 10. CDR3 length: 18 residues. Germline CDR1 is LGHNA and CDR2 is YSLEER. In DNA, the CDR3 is TGCGCCAGCAGCCAAGATATCAGGGGGCCCTTACAGAACACTGAAGCTTTCTTT. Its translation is CASSQDIRGPLQNTEAFF.

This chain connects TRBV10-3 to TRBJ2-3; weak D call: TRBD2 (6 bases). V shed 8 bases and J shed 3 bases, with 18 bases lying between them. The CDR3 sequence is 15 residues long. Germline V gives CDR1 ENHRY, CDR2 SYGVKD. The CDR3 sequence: CAIAGRDGGTDTQYF. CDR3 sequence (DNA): TGTGCCATCGCCGGAAGGGACGGAGGGACAGATACGCAGTATTTT.

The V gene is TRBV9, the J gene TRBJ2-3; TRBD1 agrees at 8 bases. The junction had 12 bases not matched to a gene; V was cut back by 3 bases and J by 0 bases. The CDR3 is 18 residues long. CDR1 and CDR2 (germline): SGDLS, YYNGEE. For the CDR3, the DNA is TGTGCCAGCAGCGGGGAGGACAGGGTTGAATTTAGCACAGATACGCAGTATTTT. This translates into CASSGEDRVEFSTDTQYF.

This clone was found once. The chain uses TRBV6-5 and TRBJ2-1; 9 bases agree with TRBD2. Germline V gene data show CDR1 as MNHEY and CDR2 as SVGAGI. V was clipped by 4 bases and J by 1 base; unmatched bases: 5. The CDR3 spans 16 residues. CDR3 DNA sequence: TGTGCCAGCAGTTCAAGGCGGGGGGGGTCCTACAATGAGCAGTTCTTC. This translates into CASSSRRGGSYNEQFF.

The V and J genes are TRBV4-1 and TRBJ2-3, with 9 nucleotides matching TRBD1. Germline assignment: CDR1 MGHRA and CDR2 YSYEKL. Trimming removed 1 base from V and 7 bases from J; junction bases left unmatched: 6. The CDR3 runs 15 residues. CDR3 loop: CASSQAQGQGYTQYF. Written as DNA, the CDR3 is TGCGCCAGCAGCCAAGCCCAGGGACAGGGTTATACGCAGTATTTT.